These 25 T cell receptor beta chains were sequenced from one sample in a study of control samples from healthy donors and cancer patients. The repertoire was sequenced with immunoSEQ multiplex PCR; TCRdb's copy has only in-frame clones and lacks some. The repertoire holds about 22,000 clones, with approximately 80% as singletons. The sequencing input was PBMCs. Receptors were obtained from a man aged 60 to 75 with head and neck cancer.

The sample holds a few counts of this clone. The J gene is TRBJ1-1, the V gene TRBV3-1 (or the pseudogene TRBV3-2), with D perhaps matching TRBD1 (5 bases). The CDR3 has 14 residues. Germline assignment: CDR1 LGHDT and CDR2 YNNKEL (reference sequence). V was clipped by 0 bases and J by 4 bases, with 9 bases between them. CDR3 sequence reads: CASSQDGRVTEAFF. CDR3 DNA: TGTGCCAGCAGCCAAGACGGCAGGGTCACTGAAGCTTTCTTT.

CDR3 sequence: CASSLGQGVSGYTF. The DNA for the CDR3 is TGCGCCAGCAGCTTAGGACAGGGGGTTAGTGGCTACACCTTC. V and J are TRBV5-1 and TRBJ1-2; 10 positions match TRBD1. The CDR3 is 14 amino acids. CDR1 is SGHRS and CDR2 is YFSETQ in the germline V gene. The V segment lost 2 bases and the J segment 7 bases; nucleotides outside the gene matches: 5.

This chain connects TRBV5-1 to TRBJ2-7; 10 nucleotides agree with TRBD1. The CDR3 extends over 14 amino acids. Germline loops: CDR1 SGHRS, CDR2 YFSETQ. The V and J ends lost 0 bases and 3 bases, in that order; junction bases with no gene match: 0. The CDR3 is CASSLGTGGYEQYF. Written as DNA, the CDR3 is TGCGCCAGCAGCTTGGGGACAGGGGGCTACGAGCAGTACTTC.

The rearrangement uses TRBV10-3 and TRBJ2-6; 10 bases fit TRBD1. Trimming cost V 2 bases and J 2 bases; bases outside gene matches: 15. The germline V gene has CDR1 ENHRY and CDR2 SYGVKD. The CDR3 contains 21 residues. As DNA, the CDR3 is TGTGCCATCAGTGAGGCTGAAGACCTAGGACAGGGGGATACTGGGGCCAACGTCCTGACTTTC. Protein: CAISEAEDLGQGDTGANVLTF.

This clone was found a few times. The CDR3 bases are TGCGCCAGCAGTCAATCGAACGGGTCCACTGAAGCTTTCTTT. Translation: CASSQSNGSTEAFF. This chain links TRBV23-1 with TRBJ1-1, with unresolved D. TRBV23-1 is sorted into the ORF group, with uncertain function. There are 14 residues in the CDR3. V was cut by 0 bases and J by 4 bases, with 9 bases left in between.

The gene calls are TRBV18 and TRBJ1-3; weak D call: TRBD1 (5 bases). This CDR3 spans 15 amino acids. Per the germline V gene, CDR1 is KGHSH and CDR2 is LQKENI. The germline V and J ends were trimmed by 3 bases and 2 bases, with 11 bases remaining between them. The CDR3 nucleotides read TGTGCCAGCTCACCCCAGGGCCTTACTGGAAACACCATATATTTT. Residues: CASSPQGLTGNTIYF.

The V and J genes are TRBV7-2 and TRBJ1-2; D may be TRBD1 (6 bases). V was pared by 5 bases and J by 1 base, with 14 bases between. Germline V CDR1 and CDR2: SGHTA, FQGNSA. This CDR3 comprises 15 residues. CDR3 nucleotide sequence: TGTGCCAGCAGCGCTGGGGGCAGGAATAACTATGGCTACACCTTC. It is translated as CASSAGGRNNYGYTF.

The chain joins TRBV27 to TRBJ2-2, with a possible D match to TRBD2 (6 bases). V dropped 6 bases and J dropped 5 bases, with 10 bases sitting between them. The CDR3 extends over 13 amino acids. Germline V gene data show CDR1 as MNHEY and CDR2 as SMNVEV (reference sequence). Here the CDR3 DNA reads TGTGCCAGCAGCCGGCGGGATACCGGGGAGCTGTTTTTT. Its translation is CASSRRDTGELFF.

This chain connects TRBV5-6 to TRBJ2-5; 8 nucleotides align to TRBD2. J was trimmed by 2 bases and V by 1 base; bases with no gene match: 7. The CDR3 spans 16 residues. Germline V gene sequence: CDR1 SGHDT, CDR2 YYEEEE. CDR3 protein: CASSLPSGYPQETQYF. DNA of the CDR3: TGTGCCAGCAGCTTGCCTAGCGGGTATCCTCAAGAGACCCAGTACTTC.

V and J are TRBV5-5 and TRBJ1-4; D gene uncertain. V was pared by 4 bases and J by 8 bases, with 9 bases between. Germline CDR1 reads SGHKS; CDR2 reads YYEKEE (reference sequence). The CDR3 totals 12 residues. The chain's CDR3 is CASSPSGEKLFF. The CDR3 DNA reads as TGTGCCAGCAGCCCTAGTGGCGAAAAACTGTTTTTT.

This chain uses TRBV24-1 with TRBJ2-3; 8 bases match TRBD2. CDR1 and CDR2 from the germline V gene are KGHDR and SFDVKD. The CDR3 spans 18 residues. The V and J ends lost 4 bases and 6 bases, in that order; junction bases with no gene match: 17. CDR3 residues: CATSDSQGLAGGYDTQYF. The CDR3 DNA sequence: TGTGCCACCAGTGACTCTCAAGGACTAGCCGGGGGGTACGATACGCAGTATTTT.

This clone was counted a single time. The rearrangement links TRBV7-2 to TRBJ2-1, with no clear D. Trimming pared 5 bases from V and 4 bases from J, leaving 15 bases between. This CDR3 has 15 amino acids. CDR1 and CDR2 from the germline V gene are SGHTA and FQGNSA. CDR3 bases: TGTGCCAGCAGCACGCTACCTTCCCCTTACAATGAGCAGTTCTTC. Residues: CASSTLPSPYNEQFF.

The V call is TRBV27, the J call TRBJ1-2, with D possibly matching TRBD1 (6 bases). With 5 bases removed from V and 8 bases from J, the gap between germline ends came to 18 bases. The CDR3 is 14 residues long. Germline-derived CDR1 and CDR2 are MNHEY and SMNVEV (reference sequence). CDR3 nucleotide sequence: TGTGCCAGCAGTCCCTCGGGGGGGCGCAGAGGCTACACCTTC. Amino acids: CASSPSGGRRGYTF.

V is TRBV5-1 and J is TRBJ2-7; TRBD1 matches 9 bases. The V gene's germline CDR1 is SGHRS and CDR2 YFSETQ. Losses at the gene ends were 4 bases for V and 2 bases for J; bases not matched to a gene: 19. The CDR3 contains 19 residues. The CDR3 spells CASSPWGSRTGTGTYEQYF. The CDR3 coding sequence is TGCGCCAGCAGCCCCTGGGGTTCCAGGACCGGGACAGGGACCTACGAGCAGTACTTC.

The V call is TRBV7-2, the J call TRBJ1-5, with TRBD1 as a possible D gene (6 bases). The CDR3 has 15 residues. The germline V and J ends were trimmed by 2 bases and 3 bases, with 11 bases remaining between them. The germline CDR1 and CDR2 sequences are SGHTA and FQGNSA. CDR3 sequence: CASSLNGQPNQPQHF. For the CDR3, the DNA is TGTGCCAGCAGCTTAAATGGACAGCCCAATCAGCCCCAGCATTTT. Looking up the rest from reference TRBV7-2 and TRBJ1-5 gives the full variable domain: GAGVSQSPSNKVTEKGKDVELRCDPISGHTALYWYRQSLGQGLEFLIYFQGNSAPDKSGLPSDRFSAERTGGSVSTLTIQRTQQEDSAVYLCASSLNGQPNQPQHFGDGTRLSIL.

The gene calls are TRBV14 and TRBJ2-7, with 7 bases matching TRBD1. CDR1 is SGHDN, CDR2 FVKESK, per germline. The CDR3 runs to 15 residues. J gave up 4 bases and V 6 bases, and 12 bases lay outside the gene matches. CDR3 bases: TGTGCCAGCAGTCGCGTGGGCACAGGGGTGTACGAGCAGTACTTC. As protein: CASSRVGTGVYEQYF.

This sequence joins TRBV6-6 and TRBJ2-2; tentative D call: TRBD1 (6 bases). V lost 8 bases, J lost 7 bases, and 17 bases lay in between. Looked up from germline, CDR1 is MNHNY and CDR2 is SVGAGI (reference sequence). The CDR3 spans 14 residues. The CDR3 here is CASVWAARGGELFF. The CDR3 bases are TGTGCCAGCGTTTGGGCAGCCAGGGGCGGGGAGCTGTTTTTT.

The V and J genes are TRBV11-2 and TRBJ2-1; 11 bases are a match to TRBD2. Germline V CDR1 and CDR2: SGHAT, FQNNGV. J was trimmed by 7 bases and V by 7 bases; bases with no gene match: 12. This CDR3 is 16 amino acids long. The CDR3: CASTPLLAGVGNEQFF. The CDR3, as DNA: TGTGCCAGCACCCCATTACTAGCGGGGGTAGGAAATGAGCAGTTCTTC.

For the CDR3, the DNA is TGTGCCAGCAGTGAAGTGGGACTTTCAGGGGCCAACGTCCTGACTTTC. Translation gives CASSEVGLSGANVLTF. This chain uses TRBV6-1 with TRBJ2-6; TRBD2 is a possible D gene (6 bases). CDR1 is MNHNS and CDR2 is SASEGT in the germline V gene. The CDR3 is 16 residues long. The V end lost 1 base, the J end lost 4 bases, and 11 bases lay between the germline ends.

The chain employs TRBV3-1 (or the pseudogene TRBV3-2) and TRBJ2-1; D tentatively reads TRBD1 or TRBD2 (5 bases each). V lost 3 bases and J lost 0, with 12 bases in between. Germline loops: CDR1 LGHDT, CDR2 YNNKEL (reference sequence). The CDR3 is 16 amino acids. The DNA for the CDR3 is TGTGCCAGCAGCCATTGGGGGTTAAGCTCCTACAATGAGCAGTTCTTC. Translated: CASSHWGLSSYNEQFF.

The chain couples TRBV18 to TRBJ1-2, with a possible D match to TRBD1 (6 bases). Trimming took off 1 base at V and 4 bases at J, with 10 bases between the two ends. Looked up from germline, CDR1 is KGHSH and CDR2 is LQKENI. The CDR3 has 14 residues. CDR3 nucleotides: TGTGCCAGCTCACCACAGGGGGGACTCTATGGCTACACCTTC. This sequence encodes CASSPQGGLYGYTF.

The chain is built from TRBV3-1 (or the pseudogene TRBV3-2) and TRBJ1-4; D perhaps matches TRBD1 (5 bases). The V gene's germline CDR1 is LGHDT and CDR2 YNNKEL (reference sequence). Trimming removed 3 bases from V and 2 bases from J, with 7 bases in between. The CDR3 consists of 14 residues. This chain's CDR3 is CASSQGRTNEKLFF. CDR3 DNA: TGTGCCAGCAGCCAGGGACGGACTAATGAAAAACTGTTTTTT.

The rearrangement uses TRBV7-8 and TRBJ2-2; no clear D gene. Germline V CDR1 and CDR2: SGHVS, FQNEAQ. This CDR3 has 16 amino acids. Trimming pared 1 base from V and 4 bases from J, leaving 13 bases between. In DNA form, the CDR3 reads TGTGCCAGCAGCTTAGGAGTCCGGCAGATCACCGGGGAGCTGTTTTTT. Translated: CASSLGVRQITGELFF.

This clone was seen just once. This sequence joins TRBV19 and TRBJ1-1, with 11 bases lining up with TRBD1. Germline V gene lookup returns CDR1 LNHDA and CDR2 SQIVND (reference sequence). The CDR3 contains 15 residues. V lost 8 bases and J lost 5; bases outside the gene matches: 10. In DNA form, the CDR3 reads TGTGCCAGTGAGGGGACAGGGGGACTTATGACTGAAGCTTTCTTT. It is translated as CASEGTGGLMTEAFF.

This clone was found a few times. The rearrangement uses TRBV2 and TRBJ1-4, with unresolved D. Germline-derived CDR1 and CDR2 are SNHLY and FYNNEI. V was clipped by 4 bases and J by 4 bases, with 16 bases between them. This CDR3 spans 16 amino acids. This chain's CDR3 is CASSVMGQVINEKLFF. The CDR3 DNA reads TGTGCCAGCAGTGTCATGGGTCAAGTTATTAATGAAAAACTGTTTTTT.